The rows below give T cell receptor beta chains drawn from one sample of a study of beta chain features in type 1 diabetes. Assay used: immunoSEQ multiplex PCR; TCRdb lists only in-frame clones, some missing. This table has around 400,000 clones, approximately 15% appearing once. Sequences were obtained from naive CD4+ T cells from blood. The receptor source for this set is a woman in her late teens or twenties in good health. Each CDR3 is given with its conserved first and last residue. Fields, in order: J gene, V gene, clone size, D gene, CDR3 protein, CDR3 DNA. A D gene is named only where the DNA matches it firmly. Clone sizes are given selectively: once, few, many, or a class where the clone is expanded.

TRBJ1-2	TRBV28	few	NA	CASSLSNYGYTF	TGTGCCAGCAGTTTATCAAACTATGGCTACACCTTC
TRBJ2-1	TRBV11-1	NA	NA	CASSLGQYNEQFF	TGTGCCAGCAGCTTAGGTCAGTACAATGAGCAGTTCTTC
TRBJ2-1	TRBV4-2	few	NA	CASSQVTDSYNEQFF	TGTGCCAGCAGCCAAGTCACTGACTCCTACAATGAGCAGTTCTTC
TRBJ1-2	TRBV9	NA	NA	CASSVGFRESYGYTF	TGTGCCAGCAGCGTAGGGTTCCGGGAGAGCTATGGCTACACCTTC
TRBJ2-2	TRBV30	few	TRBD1	CAWSVSRTGGFGELFF	TGTGCCTGGAGTGTATCCAGGACAGGGGGCTTCGGGGAGCTGTTTTTT
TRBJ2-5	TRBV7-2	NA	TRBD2	CASSPGLAGQETQYF	TGTGCCAGCAGCCCCGGTCTAGCGGGACAAGAGACCCAGTACTTC
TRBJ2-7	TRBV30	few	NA	CAWSNGGSYEQYF	TGTGCCTGGAGTAACGGGGGCTCCTACGAGCAGTACTTC
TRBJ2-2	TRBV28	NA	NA	CATLPGTPTGELFF	TGTGCCACTCTCCCCGGGACTCCGACCGGGGAGCTGTTTTTT
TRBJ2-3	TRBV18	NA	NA	CASSQQGHTDTQYF	TGTGCCAGCTCCCAACAGGGTCACACAGATACGCAGTATTTT
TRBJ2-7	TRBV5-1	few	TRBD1	CASSLGDRSYEQYF	TGCGCCAGCAGCTTGGGGGACAGGTCCTACGAGCAGTACTTC
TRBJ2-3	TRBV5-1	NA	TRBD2	CASSPGGASTDTQYF	TGCGCCAGCAGCCCGGGGGGGGCTAGCACAGATACGCAGTATTTT
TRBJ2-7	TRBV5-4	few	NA	CASSLYGTSYSYEQYF	TGTGCCAGCAGCTTGTACGGGACATCGTATTCCTACGAGCAGTACTTC
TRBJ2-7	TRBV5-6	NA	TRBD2	CASSKGLELSYEQYF	TGTGCCAGCAGCAAAGGACTAGAACTATCCTACGAGCAGTACTTC
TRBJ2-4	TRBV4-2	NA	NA	CASSQGARENIQYF	TGTGCCAGCAGCCAAGGCGCACGGGAAAACATTCAGTACTTC
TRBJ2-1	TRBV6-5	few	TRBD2	CASSLTSGIYNEQFF	TGTGCCAGCAGCCTCACTAGCGGGATCTACAATGAGCAGTTCTTC
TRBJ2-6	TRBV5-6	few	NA	CASSFSPAGANVLTF	TGTGCCAGCAGCTTCTCTCCTGCTGGGGCCAACGTCCTGACTTTC
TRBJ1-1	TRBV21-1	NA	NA	CASDRGLTEAFF	TGTGCCAGCGACAGGGGGCTTACTGAAGCTTTCTTT
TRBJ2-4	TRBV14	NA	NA	CASSPDRILAKNIQYF	TGTGCCAGCAGCCCTGACAGGATTCTAGCCAAAAACATTCAGTACTTC
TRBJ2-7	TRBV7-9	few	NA	CASSLEEETYEQYF	TGTGCCAGCAGCTTAGAGGAGGAGACCTACGAGCAGTACTTC
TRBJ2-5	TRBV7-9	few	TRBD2	CASTSGGETQYF	TGTGCCAGTACTAGCGGAGGAGAGACCCAGTACTTC
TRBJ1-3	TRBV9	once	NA	CASSARDSSSGNTIYF	TGTGCCAGCAGCGCCAGGGACTCCAGCTCTGGAAACACCATATATTTT
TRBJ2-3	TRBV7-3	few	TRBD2	CASSSSGRDTQYF	TGTGCCAGCAGCAGTAGCGGGAGAGATACGCAGTATTTT
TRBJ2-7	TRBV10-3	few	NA	CAISESGDYEQYF	TGTGCCATCAGTGAGTCAGGGGATTACGAGCAGTACTTC
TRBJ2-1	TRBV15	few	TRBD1	CATSRVGPGGVLF	TGTGCCACCAGCAGAGTGGGTCCAGGGGGCGTCCTCTTC
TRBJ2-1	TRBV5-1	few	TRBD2	CASSWTSGGNNEQFF	TGCGCCAGCAGCTGGACTAGCGGGGGGAACAATGAGCAGTTCTTC
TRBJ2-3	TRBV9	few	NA	CASSVAISTDTQYF	TGTGCCAGCAGCGTAGCTATTAGCACAGATACGCAGTATTTT
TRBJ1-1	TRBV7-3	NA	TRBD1	CASSITGGGTEAFF	TGTGCCAGCAGCATCACAGGGGGCGGGACTGAAGCTTTCTTT
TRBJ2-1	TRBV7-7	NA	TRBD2	CASSSGLLYNEQFF	TGTGCTAGCAGCTCGGGACTACTTTACAATGAGCAGTTCTTC
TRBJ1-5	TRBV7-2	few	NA	CASSLLTGNQPQHF	TGTGCCAGCAGCTTATTGACAGGCAATCAGCCCCAGCATTTT
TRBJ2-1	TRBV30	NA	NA	CAWSVQLAGYNEQFF	TGTGCCTGGAGTGTACAGCTAGCTGGTTACAATGAGCAGTTCTTC
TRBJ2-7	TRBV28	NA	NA	CASSGPGGTSYEQYF	TGTGCCAGCAGTGGACCGGGCGGGACCTCTTACGAGCAGTACTTC
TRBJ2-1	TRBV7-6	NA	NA	CASSNEGGFYNEQFF	TGTGCCAGCAGTAACGAGGGGGGGTTCTACAATGAGCAGTTCTTC
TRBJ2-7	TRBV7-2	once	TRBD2	CASSLKGLAGPSYYYEQYF	TGTGCCAGCAGCTTAAAGGGACTAGCGGGTCCTTCCTACTACTACGAGCAGTACTTC
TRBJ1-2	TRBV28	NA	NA	CASSFGQNYGYTF	TGTGCCAGCAGTTTTGGCCAGAACTATGGCTACACCTTC
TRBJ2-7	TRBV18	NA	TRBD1	CASSRDRDSYEQYF	TGTGCCAGCTCACGGGACAGGGACTCCTACGAGCAGTACTTC
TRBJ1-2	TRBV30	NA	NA	CAWSYRVPGYTF	TGTGCCTGGAGTTACAGGGTGCCTGGCTACACCTTC
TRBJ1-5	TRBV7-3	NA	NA	CASSQQGNQPQHF	TGTGCCAGCAGCCAACAGGGTAATCAGCCCCAGCATTTT
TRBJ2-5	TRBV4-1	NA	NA	CASSKRTDFKETQYF	TGCGCCAGCAGCAAGCGGACGGACTTTAAAGAGACCCAGTACTTC
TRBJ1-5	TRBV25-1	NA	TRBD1	CASSPGGGNQPQHF	TGTGCCAGCAGTCCAGGGGGCGGCAATCAGCCCCAGCATTTT
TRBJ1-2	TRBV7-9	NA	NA	CASSLDRVNYGYTF	TGTGCCAGCAGCTTAGATCGGGTTAACTATGGCTACACCTTC